The clone carrying this T cell receptor (beta chain) appeared a few times. The CDR3 has 9 amino acids. In germline, CDR1 is DFQATT, CDR2 SNEGSKA (reference sequence). V was cut by 3 bases and J by 3 bases, with 0 bases left in between. The sample belongs to a study of T-cell reconstitution after alpha-beta-depleted transplantation in children. As it was prepared, the TCRbeta library received unique molecular identifiers. TCRdb itself ran the PCR reads through MiXCR, one entry per CDR3 protein. The sample has just under 350,000 distinct CDR3 sequences, roughly 16% seen once. V gene TRBV20-1 combines with J gene TRBJ2-7; D gene unclear. The TCR originated in a male patient between 2 and 9 years old who had a stem cell transplant for acute lymphoblastic leukemia, so the T cells may come from the graft donor. Specimen: PBMCs, mostly from graft donor cells, collected 360 days after TCRalphabeta/CD19-depleted stem cell transplant. CDR3 in amino acids: CSASYEQYF. CDR3 DNA sequence: TGCAGTGCTAGCTACGAGCAGTACTTC.